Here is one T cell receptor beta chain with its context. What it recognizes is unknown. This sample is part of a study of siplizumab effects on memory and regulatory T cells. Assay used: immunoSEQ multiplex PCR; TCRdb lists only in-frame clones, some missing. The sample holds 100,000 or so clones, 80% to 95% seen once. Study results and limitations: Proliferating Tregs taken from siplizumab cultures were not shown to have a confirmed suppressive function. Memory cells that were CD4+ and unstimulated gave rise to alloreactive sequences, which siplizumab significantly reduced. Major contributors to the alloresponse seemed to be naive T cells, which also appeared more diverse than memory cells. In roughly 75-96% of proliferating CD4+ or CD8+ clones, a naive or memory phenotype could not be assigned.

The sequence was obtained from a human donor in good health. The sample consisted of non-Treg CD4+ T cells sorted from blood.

For the CDR3, the DNA is TGTGCCAGCAGAAGGACCCGCAATCAGCCCCAGCATTTT. It encodes CASRRTRNQPQHF. V is TRBV21-1 and J is TRBJ1-5. TRBV21-1 has pseudogene status. The CDR3 has 13 residues.